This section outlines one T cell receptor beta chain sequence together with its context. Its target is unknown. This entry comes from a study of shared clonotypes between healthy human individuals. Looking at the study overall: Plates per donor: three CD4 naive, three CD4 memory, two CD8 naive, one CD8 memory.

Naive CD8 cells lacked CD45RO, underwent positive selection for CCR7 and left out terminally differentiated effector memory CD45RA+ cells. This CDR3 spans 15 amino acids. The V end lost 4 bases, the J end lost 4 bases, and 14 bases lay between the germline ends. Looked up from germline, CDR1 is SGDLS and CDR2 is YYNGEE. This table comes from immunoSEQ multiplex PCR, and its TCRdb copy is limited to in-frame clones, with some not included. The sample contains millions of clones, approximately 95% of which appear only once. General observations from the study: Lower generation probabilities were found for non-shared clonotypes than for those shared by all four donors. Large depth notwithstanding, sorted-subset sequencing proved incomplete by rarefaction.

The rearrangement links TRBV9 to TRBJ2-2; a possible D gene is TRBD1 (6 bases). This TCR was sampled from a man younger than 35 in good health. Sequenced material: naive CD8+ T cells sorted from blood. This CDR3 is CASSITGYPTGELFF. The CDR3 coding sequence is TGTGCCAGCAGCATCACAGGGTACCCCACCGGGGAGCTGTTTTTT.